This T cell receptor (beta chain) was identified during a study of human T cells and chemical hapten exposure. Regarding the study as a whole: The number of TCRs over 1 in 1000 frequency stayed unchanged after DPC.

The CDR3 spans 14 residues. The germline V and J ends were trimmed by 7 bases and 1 base, with 13 bases remaining between them. Germline assignment: CDR1 LGHNT and CDR2 FRNRAP. TCRdb re-called the RACE reads with MiXCR, one entry per CDR3 protein. The table lists fewer than 200,000 distinct CDR3 sequences, approximately 31% of them singletons. Remarks on this clonotype: Its antigen remains unidentified.

This sample's time point: pre-sensitization, week 0. The treatment was: therapeutic diphenylcyclopropenone sensitization with weekly scalp DPC. This chain joins TRBV12-5 and TRBJ2-5, with D perhaps TRBD1 or TRBD2 (5 bases each). This receptor was identified in a woman aged 30 to 39 with alopecia areata. Some clones in this sample may be carry-over from other donors' samples. The sequences come from whole blood, collected in connection with sensitization to the hapten diphenylcyclopropenone (DPC). The CDR3 spells CASARDGPQETQYF. CDR3 coding DNA: TGTGCTAGTGCCCGGGACGGACCCCAAGAGACCCAGTACTTC.